This T cell receptor beta chain was identified during a study of shared clonotypes between healthy human individuals. Genomic DNA of every subset was divided equally among multiple immunoSEQ plates. Tens of thousands of T cell genomes, or approximately 0.2 ug DNA, went into the sorted-subset replicate PCRs. Sequenced by immunoSEQ multiplex PCR; TCRdb stores in-frame clones only, minus some. The repertoire consists of under 2,000,000 clones, with roughly 95% occurring once and the leading ten covering less than 1.5%. Study-level findings and limits: In four donors, approximately 5% of naive CD4 clonotypes appeared in common. How much donors shared clonotypes was expected to be affected by sequencing depth.

Comments on this clone: What it recognizes is unknown. Other DNA sequences from this sample encode an identical CDR3 as well.

Naive CD8 populations comprised CD45RO-negative cells positively selected for CCR7, excluding terminally differentiated effector memory CD45RA+ cells. V was clipped by 5 bases and J by 5 bases; unmatched bases: 4. CDR3 length equals 13 residues. Looked up from germline, CDR1 is MNHEY and CDR2 is SMNVEV (reference sequence). The origin of this receptor is a man between 18 and 29 years old in good health. V gene TRBV27 combines with J gene TRBJ2-7, with 9 positions matching TRBD2. Input material: naive CD8+ T cells sorted from blood. The CDR3 reads CASSPGLAHEQYF. CDR3 DNA: TGTGCCAGCAGTCCGGGACTAGCCCACGAGCAGTACTTC.